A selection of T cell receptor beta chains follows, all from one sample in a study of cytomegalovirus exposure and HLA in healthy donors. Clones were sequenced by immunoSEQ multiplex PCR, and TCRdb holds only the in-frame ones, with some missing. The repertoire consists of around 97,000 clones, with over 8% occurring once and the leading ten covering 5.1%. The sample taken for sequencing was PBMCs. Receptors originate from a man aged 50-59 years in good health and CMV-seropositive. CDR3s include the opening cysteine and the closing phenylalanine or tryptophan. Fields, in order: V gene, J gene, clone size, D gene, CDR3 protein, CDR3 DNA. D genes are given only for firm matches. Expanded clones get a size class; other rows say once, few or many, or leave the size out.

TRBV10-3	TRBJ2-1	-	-	CAISSRGGSSYNEQFF	TGTGCCATCAGCTCGAGGGGGGGCAGCTCCTACAATGAGCAGTTCTTC
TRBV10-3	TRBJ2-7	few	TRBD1	CAIKGQGAYEQYF	TGTGCCATCAAGGGACAGGGGGCCTACGAGCAGTACTTC
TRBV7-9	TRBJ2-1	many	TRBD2	CASSFPSGSGWNEQFF	TGTGCCAGCAGCTTTCCTAGCGGGAGCGGTTGGAATGAGCAGTTCTTC
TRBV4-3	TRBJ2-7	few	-	CASSQVKREAPYEQYF	TGCGCCAGCAGCCAAGTAAAGAGGGAGGCCCCCTACGAGCAGTACTTC
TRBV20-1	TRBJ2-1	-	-	CSARASNEQFF	TGCAGTGCTAGGGCTAGCAATGAGCAGTTCTTC
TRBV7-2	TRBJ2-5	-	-	CASSPKGGQTYQETQYF	TGTGCCAGCAGCCCTAAGGGGGGACAGACGTACCAAGAGACCCAGTACTTC
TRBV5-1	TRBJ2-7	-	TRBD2	CASRLAGGSYEQYF	TGCGCCAGCAGACTTGCGGGAGGTTCCTACGAGCAGTACTTC
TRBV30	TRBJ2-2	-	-	CAWTSRTGELFF	TGTGCCTGGACTAGCCGAACCGGGGAGCTGTTTTTT
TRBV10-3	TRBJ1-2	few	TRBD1	CAISAGTGGGYGYTF	TGTGCCATCAGCGCCGGGACAGGGGGCGGCTATGGCTACACCTTC
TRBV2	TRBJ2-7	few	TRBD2	CASLRTSGSRAYEQYF	TGTGCCAGCCTCCGGACTAGCGGGAGTCGGGCCTACGAGCAGTACTTC
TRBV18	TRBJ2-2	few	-	CASSPIQDTGELFF	TGTGCCAGCTCACCAATACAGGACACCGGGGAGCTGTTTTTT
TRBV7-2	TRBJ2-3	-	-	CASSSPKQGFTDTQYF	TGTGCCAGCAGCTCCCCAAAACAGGGCTTTACAGATACGCAGTATTTT
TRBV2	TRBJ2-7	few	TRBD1	CASSSTGVGEQYF	TGTGCCAGCAGTTCGACAGGGGTAGGGGAGCAGTACTTC
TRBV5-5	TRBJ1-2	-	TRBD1	CASSLVGGARYGYTF	TGTGCCAGCAGCTTGGTAGGGGGCGCACGCTATGGCTACACCTTC
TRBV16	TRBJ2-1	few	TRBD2	CASSLATSGKYNEQFF	TGTGCCAGCAGCCTAGCGACTAGCGGTAAATACAATGAGCAGTTCTTC